The 32 T cell receptor beta chains listed next were all sequenced from one sample in a study of OX40 agonist ivuxolimab in advanced cancers. The repertoire was sequenced with immunoSEQ multiplex PCR; TCRdb's copy has only in-frame clones and lacks some. The sample includes under 20,000 clones, roughly four fifths of them seen just once. The input for sequencing was CD4+ or CD8+ T cells sorted from blood, taken in a trial of the OX40 agonist ivuxolimab. Receptors were obtained from an adult with an advanced solid tumor such as melanoma, head and neck, liver or kidney cancer.

The chain employs TRBV7-8 and TRBJ2-7; the match to TRBD2 covers 10 bases. J was trimmed by 0 bases and V by 5 bases; bases with no gene match: 10. Looked up from germline, CDR1 is SGHVS and CDR2 is FQNEAQ. CDR3 length: 17 amino acids. The CDR3 here is CASSVTTSGRSSYEQYF. The CDR3 coding sequence is TGTGCCAGCAGCGTCACGACTAGCGGGCGGAGCTCCTACGAGCAGTACTTC.

The rearrangement joins TRBV6-5 to TRBJ1-5; D is perhaps TRBD1 (6 bases). Germline assignment: CDR1 MNHEY and CDR2 SVGAGI. The CDR3 covers 12 residues. The germline V and J ends were trimmed by 6 bases and 6 bases, with 9 bases remaining between them. The CDR3 here is CASRSGVQPQHF. The DNA of the CDR3 is TGTGCCAGCAGATCAGGGGTTCAGCCCCAGCATTTT.

This chain connects TRBV11-2 to TRBJ2-5, with 7 positions matching TRBD1. The end of the DNA fits TRBJ2-7 better, so the J call may be wrong. CDR1 SGHAT and CDR2 FQNNGV come from the germline V gene. CDR3 length: 15 amino acids. CDR3 nucleotide sequence: TGTGCCAGCAGCCGGGACAGAGCCCCCATCTACGAGCAGTACTTC. Translated: CASSRDRAPIYEQYF.

This sequence joins TRBV6-6 and TRBJ2-7; D perhaps matches TRBD1 (6 bases). The ends were cut back, 7 bases at V and 0 bases at J, with 19 bases in the middle. This CDR3 has 16 amino acids. The germline V gene encodes CDR1 MNHNY and CDR2 SVGAGI (reference sequence). The CDR3 bases are TGTGCCAGCACTTCATCAGGGGCCGAGAGCTCCTACGAGCAGTACTTC. It codes for CASTSSGAESSYEQYF.

This rearrangement joins TRBV27 to TRBJ2-7; 13 nucleotides match TRBD2. Germline V gene lookup returns CDR1 MNHEY and CDR2 SMNVEV (reference sequence). J gave up 1 base and V 4 bases, and 7 bases lay outside the gene matches. CDR3 length: 17 amino acids. CDR3 protein: CASSWGLAGFRSYEQYF. Here the CDR3 DNA reads TGTGCCAGCAGTTGGGGACTAGCGGGGTTCCGGTCCTACGAGCAGTACTTC.

The chain's CDR3 is CASRPGFSGNTIYF. The CDR3 coding sequence is TGTGCCAGCAGACCCGGGTTCTCTGGAAACACCATATATTTT. The rearrangement joins TRBV28 to TRBJ1-3, with D hard to call. From germline, CDR1 is MDHEN and CDR2 SYDVKM. The CDR3 loop spans 14 amino acids. V gave up 6 bases and J gave up 0 bases, with 9 bases separating them.

This clone showed up just a few times. This chain uses TRBV5-4 with TRBJ2-1; perhaps TRBD2 as D (6 bases). V was trimmed by 0 bases and J by 3 bases, leaving 16 bases between them. The CDR3 extends over 17 amino acids. Germline-derived CDR1 and CDR2 are SGHNT and YYREEE (reference sequence). CDR3 DNA sequence: TGTGCCAGCAGCTTGGGGGGGGATCACCTCCTCTACAATGAGCAGTTCTTC. Its protein product is CASSLGGDHLLYNEQFF.

This clone was observed once. The chain combines TRBV5-1 with TRBJ2-1; 7 bases are a match to TRBD2. Germline CDR1 and CDR2: SGHRS and YFSETQ. V was pared by 4 bases and J by 5 bases, with 9 bases of the junction left unmatched. CDR3 length equals 15 residues. Written as DNA, the CDR3 is TGCGCCAGCAGCCCGGGACTATTAGCGAACAATGAGCAGTTCTTC. Its protein product is CASSPGLLANNEQFF.

V and J are TRBV9 and TRBJ1-2; D unclear. Trimming pared 4 bases from V and 6 bases from J, leaving 16 bases between. CDR1 and CDR2 (germline): SGDLS, YYNGEE. CDR3 size: 14 residues. The CDR3 DNA follows: TGTGCCAGCAGCCCCCACCCCAACGCAGATGGCTACACCTTC. It encodes CASSPHPNADGYTF.

The chain carries TRBV5-4 and TRBJ2-7; 11 bases fit TRBD1. There are 15 residues in the CDR3. Trimming at V came to 3 bases and at J to 4 bases, leaving 6 bases not matched to a gene. CDR1 is SGHNT, CDR2 YYREEE, per germline (reference sequence). CDR3 sequence reads: CASSSGTGGQYEQYF. For the CDR3, the DNA is TGTGCCAGCAGCTCCGGGACAGGGGGTCAGTACGAGCAGTACTTC.

The chain carries TRBV5-4 and TRBJ1-2, with D perhaps TRBD1 (6 bases). Germline values: CDR1 SGHNT, CDR2 YYREEE (reference sequence). The CDR3 runs to 13 residues. The V and J ends lost 3 bases and 4 bases respectively, with 10 bases between them. This chain's CDR3 is CASSSDSGYGYTF. The CDR3 bases are TGTGCCAGCAGCTCGGACAGCGGCTATGGCTACACCTTC.

The genes are TRBV11-3 and TRBJ2-3, with D possibly TRBD2 on 5 matching bases. The ends were cut back, 6 bases at V and 1 base at J, with 17 bases in the middle. CDR3 length equals 16 residues. Per germline, CDR1 SGHNT and CDR2 YENEEA. The CDR3 DNA sequence: TGTGCCAGCAGTTTCCTTATACGGGAATGCACAGATACGCAGTATTTT. Its protein product is CASSFLIRECTDTQYF.

V usage is TRBV2 and J usage is TRBJ2-1; 8 positions match TRBD2. Germline V gives CDR1 SNHLY, CDR2 FYNNEI. The CDR3 is 16 amino acids. Trimming at V came to 6 bases and at J to 1 base, leaving 8 bases not matched to a gene. CDR3 amino acids: CASRLRAGGSYNEQFF. For the CDR3, the DNA is TGTGCCAGCAGACTAAGGGCGGGAGGTTCCTACAATGAGCAGTTCTTC.

V usage is TRBV7-2 and J usage is TRBJ2-2; TRBD1 matches at 7 bases. With V trimmed by 5 bases and J by 6 bases, 9 bases remained unmatched. CDR1 is SGHTA and CDR2 is FQGNSA in the germline V gene. This CDR3 is built from 15 residues. In DNA form, the CDR3 reads TGTGCCAGCAGCCGCCGACAGGGTCGTGCCGGGGAGCTGTTTTTT. It translates to CASSRRQGRAGELFF.

This chain connects TRBV19 to TRBJ2-1; 14 bases are a match to TRBD2. This CDR3 has 16 amino acids. Trimming removed 5 bases from V and 6 bases from J; junction bases left unmatched: 6. Germline V gene data show CDR1 as LNHDA and CDR2 as SQIVND (reference sequence). The CDR3: CASSQKGTSGSNEQFF. The CDR3 bases are TGTGCCAGTAGTCAAAAGGGGACTAGCGGGAGCAATGAGCAGTTCTTC.

This chain joins TRBV27 and TRBJ2-7; 7 bases agree with TRBD1. V gave up 8 bases and J gave up 2 bases; unmatched junction bases: 9. The CDR3 length is 14 residues. In germline, CDR1 is MNHEY, CDR2 SMNVEV (reference sequence). CDR3 sequence (DNA): TGTGCCAGCTACGAGTCGGACAGGCCCTACGAGCAGTACTTC. Translation gives CASYESDRPYEQYF.

The rearrangement joins TRBV28 to TRBJ2-7; D may be TRBD2 (6 bases). The CDR3 is 15 amino acids. With 2 bases removed from V and 1 base from J, the gap between germline ends came to 12 bases. The germline CDR1 and CDR2 sequences are MDHEN and SYDVKM. CDR3 nucleotide sequence: TGTGCCAGCAGTTTAGGCGGGATTCCATCCTACGAGCAGTACTTC. It is translated as CASSLGGIPSYEQYF. The variable domain in full, with the rest retrieved from reference TRBV28 and TRBJ2-7, is DVKVTQSSRYLVKRTGEKVFLECVQDMDHENMFWYRQDPGLGLRLIYFSYDVKMKEKGDIPEGYSVSREKKERFSLILESASTNQTSMYLCASSLGGIPSYEQYFGPGTRLTVT.

The chain recombines TRBV5-4 with TRBJ2-1, with D possibly matching TRBD1 (5 bases). The CDR3 consists of 18 residues. The ends were cut back, 2 bases at V and 2 bases at J, with 20 bases in the middle. The germline V gene has CDR1 SGHNT and CDR2 YYREEE (reference sequence). CDR3 sequence reads: CASSLGLGAGLAYNEQFF. In nucleotides, the CDR3 is TGTGCCAGCAGCTTAGGATTAGGTGCAGGGCTTGCCTACAATGAGCAGTTCTTC.

This chain joins TRBV19 and TRBJ1-3, with 7 bases matching TRBD1. The CDR3 covers 14 residues. Per the germline V gene, CDR1 is LNHDA and CDR2 is SQIVND (reference sequence). Unmatched junction bases numbered 4, after V lost 5 bases and J lost 3 bases. CDR3 in DNA: TGTGCCAGTAGTCCCGGGACAGTTGGAAACACCATATATTTT. This sequence encodes CASSPGTVGNTIYF.

Only a few counts were recorded for this clone. The rearrangement joins TRBV11-2 to TRBJ1-1; D not resolved. The CDR3 is 13 amino acids. Trimming pared 5 bases from V and 0 bases from J, leaving 7 bases between. CDR1 and CDR2 from the germline V gene are SGHAT and FQNNGV. CDR3 sequence reads: CASSTNMNTEAFF. The CDR3 DNA sequence: TGTGCCAGCAGCACAAACATGAACACTGAAGCTTTCTTT.

V and J are TRBV30 and TRBJ1-2; 7 bases map to TRBD1. Germline V gene data show CDR1 as GTSNPN and CDR2 as SVGIG (reference sequence). This CDR3 region has 12 residues. Unmatched junction bases numbered 11, after V lost 8 bases and J lost 8 bases. The CDR3 DNA is TGTGCCCATCAACAGGGGTCAAGAGGCTACACCTTC. As protein: CAHQQGSRGYTF.

The rearrangement uses TRBV6-5 and TRBJ2-7; 8 bases fit TRBD2. The V gene's germline CDR1 is MNHEY and CDR2 SVGAGI. The CDR3 is made up of 14 amino acids. After removal of 5 bases from V and 2 bases from J, the junction contained 5 bases not matched to a gene. Here the CDR3 DNA reads TGTGCCAGCAGTGTAGCGGGGTTAACCTACGAGCAGTACTTC. It codes for CASSVAGLTYEQYF.

The chain uses TRBV18 and TRBJ2-7; tentatively, D is TRBD1 (6 bases). The germline gives CDR1 KGHSH, CDR2 LQKENI. The length of the CDR3 is 14 residues. V was clipped by 3 bases and J by 5 bases, with 14 bases between them. The CDR3 sequence is CASSPTGMAHEQYF. The CDR3 region has the DNA TGTGCCAGCTCACCGACAGGTATGGCGCACGAGCAGTACTTC.

The genes are TRBV18 and TRBJ2-7; D not certain. Trimming shortened V by 4 bases and J by 6 bases, and 10 bases separated the two germline ends. CDR1 and CDR2 from the germline V gene are KGHSH and LQKENI. This CDR3 has 12 amino acids. The chain's CDR3 is CASSLNNFEQYF. The CDR3, as DNA: TGTGCCAGCTCACTTAATAACTTCGAGCAGTACTTC.

This chain links TRBV30 with TRBJ1-6; tentative D call: TRBD1 (5 bases). Trimming left V 8 bases short and J 6 bases short, with 14 bases between. The CDR3 loop spans 13 amino acids. Germline CDR1 and CDR2: GTSNPN and SVGIG (reference sequence). CDR3 nucleotides: TGTGCCCGAAGTGGGACTGGTAATTCACCCCTCCACTTT. It is translated as CARSGTGNSPLHF.

The J gene is TRBJ1-5, the V gene TRBV5-5; D is perhaps TRBD1 (5 bases). This CDR3 comprises 15 residues. Trimming stripped 4 bases from V and 0 bases from J, with 11 bases between. Per germline, CDR1 SGHKS and CDR2 YYEKEE (reference sequence). The CDR3: CASSHDSYSNQPQHF. The CDR3 region has the DNA TGTGCCAGCAGCCACGACAGTTATAGCAATCAGCCCCAGCATTTT.

This clone was seen more than once but under ten times. The gene calls are TRBV6-4 and TRBJ1-2; possible D gene TRBD1, 5 bases. V lost 5 bases to trimming and J lost 0 bases, with 7 bases between them. CDR3 length: 13 amino acids. Per germline, CDR1 MRHNA and CDR2 SNTAGT. CDR3 coding DNA: TGTGCCAGCAGTAGGGGAGCTAACTATGGCTACACCTTC. Its translation: CASSRGANYGYTF.

The chain carries TRBV7-9 and TRBJ2-7; the match to TRBD1 covers 9 bases. CDR1 is SEHNR and CDR2 is FQNEAQ in the germline V gene (reference sequence). With 5 bases clipped from V and 5 bases from J, the junction kept 10 bases outside the gene matches. The CDR3 has 15 amino acids. This CDR3 reads CASSATGTGSHEQYF. Written as DNA, the CDR3 is TGTGCCAGCAGCGCCACCGGGACAGGGAGCCACGAGCAGTACTTC.

This chain uses TRBV6-5 with TRBJ1-1; no definite D call. Germline assignment: CDR1 MNHEY and CDR2 SVGAGI. V lost 6 bases and J lost 3, with 14 bases in between. This CDR3 is built from 14 residues. Here the CDR3 reads CASRTDPGDTEAFF. The CDR3 coding sequence is TGTGCCAGCAGGACGGACCCTGGGGACACTGAAGCTTTCTTT.

This clone is a singleton in its sample. The chain combines TRBV19 with TRBJ2-7, with D maybe TRBD1 (5 bases). This CDR3 contains 12 residues. Germline lookup yields CDR1 LNHDA and CDR2 SQIVND (reference sequence). Trimming removed 5 bases at V and 4 bases at J, with 9 bases between. As DNA, the CDR3 is TGTGCCAGTAGTTCAGACAGATACGAGCAGTACTTC. It yields the protein CASSSDRYEQYF.

This rearrangement joins TRBV19 to TRBJ1-4; D unclear. Germline-derived CDR1 and CDR2 are LNHDA and SQIVND (reference sequence). This CDR3 comprises 12 residues. V lost 5 bases and J lost 8, with 9 bases in between. CDR3 in DNA: TGTGCCAGTAGTTTTAAATCCGAAAAACTGTTTTTT. Translating it yields CASSFKSEKLFF.

This clone was observed a handful of times. The chain links TRBV5-1 to TRBJ2-1, with D hard to call. The CDR3 is 14 residues long. V was clipped by 1 base and J by 0 bases, with 5 bases between them. Germline CDR1 SGHRS, CDR2 YFSETQ. The CDR3 DNA follows: TGCGCCAGCAGCTTGATGAGCTCCTACAATGAGCAGTTCTTC. The encoded protein is CASSLMSSYNEQFF.